This TCR beta chain was identified in a study of identical twins. MiXCR, applied by TCRdb to the 5' RACE reads, yields one record per CDR3 protein. The repertoire holds about 260,000 distinct CDR3 sequences, with 5.5% to 7% as singletons. The sample was also reused in another study, on yellow fever vaccine responses in identical twins.

Sequenced: memory (CD45RO+) T cells sorted from blood. The sequence derives from a woman aged 18-35 years in good health.

The CDR3 loop is CASSLLGSTNQPQHF. As DNA, the CDR3 is TGTGCCAGCAGTTTACTGGGGAGTACCAATCAGCCCCAGCATTTT. V is TRBV28 and J is TRBJ1-5; D not resolved. The germline CDR1 and CDR2 sequences are MDHEN and SYDVKM. The germline V and J ends were trimmed by 2 bases and 3 bases, with 11 bases remaining between them. The CDR3 length is 15 residues. The full variable domain, completed using reference TRBV28 and TRBJ1-5, is DVKVTQSSRYLVKRTGEKVFLECVQDMDHENMFWYRQDPGLGLRLIYFSYDVKMKEKGDIPEGYSVSREKKERFSLILESASTNQTSMYLCASSLLGSTNQPQHFGDGTRLSIL.